This TCR beta chain was recorded in a study of early T cells in non-severe SARS-CoV-2 infection. Study-wide context: Whole-blood bulk RNA, unsorted, was sequenced, and chains were unpaired.

This clonotype was seen repeatedly, ten times or more. Its specificity is not known. The study, taken as a whole, reports: VDJdb matching, biased toward anti-spike CD8 responses, missed private and CD4 specificities.

Trimming cost V 1 base and J 2 bases, with 10 bases left between them. The V gene's germline CDR1 is SNHLY and CDR2 FYNNEI. The CDR3 sequence is 15 residues long. One entry per CDR3 protein results from TCRdb running MiXCR on the 5' RACE reads. The sample has fewer than 85,000 distinct CDR3 sequences, 9% to 10% seen once. The rearrangement joins TRBV2 to TRBJ2-3; D unresolved. The receptor comes from an adult who was a healthcare worker with PCR-confirmed SARS-CoV-2 infection or an uninfected control (not recorded which). The sample was whole blood. The CDR3 loop reads CASSEEGALTDTQYF. CDR3 nucleotide sequence: TGTGCCAGCAGTGAAGAGGGCGCCCTCACAGATACGCAGTATTTT.